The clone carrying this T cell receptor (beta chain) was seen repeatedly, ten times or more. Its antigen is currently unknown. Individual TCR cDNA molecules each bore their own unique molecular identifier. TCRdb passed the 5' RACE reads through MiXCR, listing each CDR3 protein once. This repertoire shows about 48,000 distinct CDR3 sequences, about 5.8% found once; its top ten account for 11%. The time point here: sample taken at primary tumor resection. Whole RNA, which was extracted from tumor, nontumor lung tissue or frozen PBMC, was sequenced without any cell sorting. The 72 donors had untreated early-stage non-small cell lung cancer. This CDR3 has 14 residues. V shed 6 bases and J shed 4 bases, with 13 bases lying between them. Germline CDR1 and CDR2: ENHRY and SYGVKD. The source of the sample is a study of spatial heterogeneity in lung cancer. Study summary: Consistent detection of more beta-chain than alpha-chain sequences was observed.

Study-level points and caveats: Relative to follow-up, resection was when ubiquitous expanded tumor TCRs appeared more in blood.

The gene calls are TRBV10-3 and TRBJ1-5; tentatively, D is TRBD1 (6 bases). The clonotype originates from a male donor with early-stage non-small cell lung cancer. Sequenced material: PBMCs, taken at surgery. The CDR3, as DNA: TGTGCCATCAGCCCGGGACACCCAAATCAGCCCCAGCATTTT. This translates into CAISPGHPNQPQHF.